This T cell receptor beta chain came from a study of blood T cells in healthy people across ages. Looking at the study overall: Capturing about one barcoded beta molecule per two T cells was achieved by template switching.

Primers used in a second PCR of about 6 to 11 cycles were a sample-barcoded 5' primer and a J-beta primer mix. In TCRdb, the 5' RACE reads were re-called with MiXCR into one record per CDR3 protein. Here the sample spans about a million distinct CDR3 sequences, roughly 51% being singletons. Study observations and caveats: Naive CD4+ cells and diversity were both higher in long-lived donors than in aged donors.

J was trimmed by 6 bases and V by 5 bases; bases with no gene match: 6. Germline values: CDR1 DFQATT, CDR2 SNEGSKA (reference sequence). There are 13 residues in the CDR3. Drawing of peripheral blood yielded ten milliliters from each donor. Turning to this clonotype: The antigen is unknown. This sequence may be a read error, since a much larger clone differs from it by one base.

This chain connects TRBV20-1 to TRBJ2-7, with 11 bases that match TRBD1. The sequenced sample was blood. This clonotype was sampled from a woman aged 55-69 years in good health. CDR3 sequence: CSAPGQGGGEQYF. The CDR3, as DNA: TGCAGTGCTCCGGGACAGGGGGGAGGCGAGCAGTACTTC.